This T cell receptor beta chain derives from a study of blood T cell repertoires in COVID-19. Whole-study context: From the United States, Italy and Spain came samples of acute and convalescent COVID-19. The cDNA or gDNA used as material had been derived from T cells, B-cell-depleted T cells, or PBMCs.

Original methodology: Reference gene primer amplification in the assay estimated nucleated cell counts. Measured with immunoSEQ multiplex PCR; TCRdb has only the in-frame clones, and not every one. V, J and clone size are taken as reported in that table, and D and trimming were inferred from the DNA itself. The sample lists just over 90,000 clones; around three quarters were seen once. The germline gives CDR1 MNHEY, CDR2 SMNVEV (reference sequence). Losses at the gene ends were 6 bases for V and 6 bases for J; bases not matched to a gene: 4. The CDR3 contains 13 residues. The receptor was derived from a man aged 65 to 85 with acute or convalescent COVID-19. V is TRBV27 and J is TRBJ1-3; 8 nucleotides line up with TRBD1. The sequencing sample was made of peripheral blood. CDR3 sequence (DNA): TGTGCCAGCAGACCGACAGGGGTAAACACCATATATTTT. This sequence encodes CASRPTGVNTIYF.